This T cell receptor (beta chain) comes out of a study of CD8+ T cells in alopecia areata (dated by TCRdb to the late 2010s). For the study in its entirety: The treated patients took part in an open-label pilot trial in which moderate-to-severe alopecia areata was treated with oral tofacitinib at 5 to 10 mg twice daily. Patients received tofacitinib for 6 to 18 months and were then followed off drug for 6 months to check for delayed response and recurrence. In treated patients, disease severity was measured using the SALT score, which gives the percentage of scalp surface area affected. In both human patients and the C3H/HeJ mouse model, the study applied high-throughput TCRbeta sequencing to look at T cell clonal expansion in alopecia areata. In humans, TCRbeta sequencing was performed on scalp tissue and on sorted CD4+ and CD8+ peripheral blood T cells from healthy controls and from patients with patchy or totalis/universalis alopecia areata. Biopsies were taken from tofacitinib-treated patients at baseline and at 4 and 24 weeks of treatment, and a later scalp biopsy was taken in several of the tofacitinib-treated patients. Scalp clonality was compared across normal scalp (n=4), patchy alopecia areata scalp (n=8), and alopecia totalis/universalis scalp (n=8). RNA came from the PAXgene miRNA kit for fixed scalp, the miRNeasy kit for PBMCs, and the RNeasy kit for mouse skin. Amplification of TCRbeta CDR3 regions was done by immunoSEQ multiplex PCR using 35 Vbeta forward primers and 13 Jbeta reverse primers. Paper-wide results and their limitations: Scalp TCR repertoire analysis is complicated because resident alphabeta T cells in normal human skin are also sequenced, whereas mouse skin is dominated by gammadelta T cells. Because the treated cohort was small and had just a single nonresponder, larger studies are needed to establish links between baseline CD8+ expansion and response. TCR sequences shared between patients were less clear than in mice, possibly partly because of HLA diversity in the patient population. With tofacitinib, both scalp clonality and the number of expanded CD8+ clones among the top 100 scalp clones went down significantly. Many expanded lesional clones were found to persist in scalp and blood during tofacitinib treatment, and relapse after treatment cessation may be partly explained by this persistence. Compared with normal scalp, lesional scalp had higher clonality and more expanded CD8+ clones, particularly in alopecia totalis/universalis, a pattern that suggests antigenic drive.

Unmatched junction bases come to 6, with V trimmed by 4 bases and J by 7 bases. Including cysteine and phenylalanine, the CDR3 has 14 amino acids. The retained sequence is limited to the CDR3, 42 bases, with the frame set at the first base. CDR1 and CDR2, looked up from the germline V gene, are SNHLY and FYNNEI. The sample's time point label, decoded: about 25 weeks on oral tofacitinib. Explained via the paper, the treatment or condition label denotes: oral pan-JAK inhibitor, 5-10 mg twice daily. Lesional scalp punch biopsies and peripheral blood were obtained from alopecia areata patients. PBMCs were isolated by density centrifugation and stained for CD3, CD4 and CD8, after which CD4+ and CD8+ T cells were sorted on a FACSAria. The table lists this clone with a few counts. Its antigen is still unknown. Base qualities are not at hand, and no much larger clone is one base apart. Preparation of the library involved the immunoSEQ multiplex PCR assay. RNA was extracted from all samples and reverse transcribed into cDNA, which served as template for TCR sequencing. First-strand cDNA was synthesized with SuperScript III using a 2:1 mix of oligo-dT and random hexamers. A synthetic immune receptor repertoire was used to assess amplification bias, and residual bias was removed computationally. The original methods were these. After raw reads were preprocessed to remove errors, the CDR3 was defined following IMGT conventions as running from the conserved cysteine to phenylalanine. To get clonality, Shannon entropy was normalized by log2 of the number of productive unique TCRs and the result was subtracted from 1. Whether each scalp clone was CD4 or CD8 was inferred by checking scalp TCRbeta sequences against the CD4 and CD8 repertoires from sorted blood. The immuneACCESS repertoire file appears here via TCRdb, limited to in-frame rearrangements. These files lack a portion of the clones; in checked studies, under half of the deficit traces to unresolved V genes, and the cause of the others is not known. That table gives V, J and clone size, and the DNA gave D and trimming. The sample data list 150,000 to 250,000 clones, and 55% to 70% of these were observed just once. The ten largest account for roughly 5.8% of the sample.

The source material was CD4+ T cells sorted from blood, sampled at week 24, from a patient treated with tofacitinib. This receptor was taken from a human donor with alopecia areata. The rearrangement combines TRBV2 with TRBJ1-5; a stretch of 8 junction bases matches TRBD1. The CDR3 corresponds to CASSAGDRSQPQHF. The DNA reads TGTGCCAGCAGTGCTGGGGACAGGTCACAGCCCCAGCATTTT. With the rest looked up from the reference TRBV2 and TRBJ1-5 genes rather than sequenced, the full variable domain is EPEVTQTPSHQVTQMGQEVILRCVPISNHLYFYWYRQILGQKVEFLVSFYNNEISEKSEIFDDQFSVERPDGSNFTLKIRSTKLEDSAMYFCASSAGDRSQPQHFGDGTRLSIL.